This T cell receptor beta chain emerged from a study of OX40 agonist ivuxolimab in advanced cancers. As for the study in general: Three patients got partial responses; one had hepatocellular carcinoma and two had cutaneous melanoma.

Here immunoSEQ multiplex PCR was the method, and the copy in TCRdb shows in-frame clones only, minus some. The sample comprises roughly 75,000 clones, approximately 90% of which are singletons, and under 3.5% rests with the top ten. CDR1 KGHSH and CDR2 LQKENI come from the germline V gene. This CDR3 spans 15 amino acids. V lost 3 bases and J lost 3; bases outside the gene matches: 7. The study, taken as a whole, reports: In the 0.1 to 3.0 mg/kg range, CD4+ and CD8+ blood T cells had expanded clonally by week 6.

Points on this clone: Its antigen remains unidentified.

Patients with a history of autoimmune disease or on systemic immunosuppression were excluded. The sampling schedule covered blood at baseline, cycle 4 day 1, and cycle 7 day 1. The receptor was derived from an adult with an advanced solid tumor such as melanoma, head and neck, liver or kidney cancer. Specimen: CD4+ or CD8+ T cells sorted from blood, collected in a trial of the OX40 agonist ivuxolimab. The V and J genes are TRBV18 and TRBJ2-7; 8 nucleotides line up with TRBD1. The CDR3 DNA follows: TGTGCCAGCTCACCGGTGGACAGGGCCAACTACGAGCAGTACTTC. It codes for CASSPVDRANYEQYF.